The 19 T cell receptor beta chains below were found in one sample sequenced in a study of cytomegalovirus exposure and HLA in healthy donors. The PCR used 60 Vbeta and 13 Jbeta primers. Assay used: immunoSEQ multiplex PCR; TCRdb lists only in-frame clones, some missing. The data show about 59,000 clones, about 89% seen once. The sequenced material came from PBMCs. The receptors were sampled from a man younger than 45 in good health and CMV-seropositive.

V and J are TRBV7-9 and TRBJ2-5; maybe TRBD1 (5 bases). V was shortened by 6 bases and J by 4 bases, with 18 bases between the two germline ends. Germline assignment: CDR1 SEHNR and CDR2 FQNEAQ (reference sequence). This CDR3 has 15 amino acids. The chain's CDR3 is CASRRSRVSAETQYF. In DNA form, the CDR3 reads TGTGCCAGCAGGAGGAGCAGGGTATCCGCAGAGACCCAGTACTTC. Filled out from reference TRBV7-9 and TRBJ2-5, the complete variable domain reads DTGVSQNPRHKITKRGQNVTFRCDPISEHNRLYWYRQTLGQGPEFLTYFQNEAQLEKSRLLSDRFSAERPKGSFSTLEIQRTEQGDSAMYLCASRRSRVSAETQYFGPGTRLLVL.

The rearrangement links TRBV5-4 to TRBJ2-5; D is perhaps TRBD1 (5 bases). Germline V lookup: CDR1 SGHNT, CDR2 YYREEE (reference sequence). Trimming shortened V by 0 bases and J by 1 base, and 16 bases separated the two germline ends. The CDR3 runs to 17 residues. The CDR3 region is CASSLVGQGRPQETQYF. Written as DNA, the CDR3 is TGTGCCAGCAGCTTGGTGGGTCAGGGAAGGCCCCAAGAGACCCAGTACTTC.

This clone was counted only a few times. The chain has TRBV5-4 and TRBJ2-4; TRBD2 agrees at 7 bases. In germline, CDR1 is SGHNT, CDR2 YYREEE (reference sequence). The CDR3 totals 15 residues. J gave up 8 bases and V 0 bases, and 8 bases lay outside the gene matches. The DNA of the CDR3 is TGTGCCAGCAGCTTGGGGGGGAGGGCCAGGGACATTCAGTACTTC. This sequence encodes CASSLGGRARDIQYF.

The chain links TRBV10-3 to TRBJ2-7, with 14 bases aligning to TRBD2. Germline V gene sequence: CDR1 ENHRY, CDR2 SYGVKD. With V trimmed by 10 bases and J by 4 bases, 15 bases remained unmatched. The CDR3 loop spans 17 amino acids. In nucleotides, the CDR3 is TGTGCCACCAGCGGGACTAGCGGGAGTGGCTTAAAATACGAGCAGTACTTC. Its protein product is CATSGTSGSGLKYEQYF.

This clone was seen just once. V and J are TRBV12-5 and TRBJ1-5; a weak D match, TRBD1 (5 bases). The germline V gene encodes CDR1 LGHNT and CDR2 FRNRAP. Trimming shortened V by 6 bases and J by 3 bases, and 18 bases separated the two germline ends. The CDR3 totals 16 residues. The CDR3 nucleotides are TGTGCTAGTGGGGATCAGGGAAAGATTGACAATCAGCCCCAGCATTTT. This codes for CASGDQGKIDNQPQHF.

The rearrangement joins TRBV7-3 to TRBJ1-1; a possible D gene is TRBD1 (6 bases). Germline CDR1 is SGHTA and CDR2 is FQGTGA. The CDR3 contains 13 residues. The ends were cut back, 2 bases at V and 7 bases at J, with 11 bases in the middle. The DNA for the CDR3 is TGTGCCAGCAGCTTAGAGACAGGCCGTGAAGCTTTCTTT. Its protein is CASSLETGREAFF. The full variable domain, in which reference TRBV7-3 and TRBJ1-1 provide the parts outside the CDR3, is GAGVSQTPSNKVTEKGKYVELRCDPISGHTALYWYRQSLGQGPEFLIYFQGTGAADDSGLPNDRFFAVRPEGSVSTLKIQRTERGDSAVYLCASSLETGREAFFGQGTRLTVV.

The chain couples TRBV27 to TRBJ1-1; 7 nucleotides match TRBD1. Germline V gene lookup returns CDR1 MNHEY and CDR2 SMNVEV (reference sequence). V lost 3 bases to trimming and J lost 4 bases; unmatched junction nucleotides: 5. This CDR3 contains 14 residues. CDR3 DNA: TGTGCCAGCAGTTTCCTGAACAGGGGCACTGAAGCTTTCTTT. Its translation is CASSFLNRGTEAFF.

V usage is TRBV18 and J usage is TRBJ2-5; weak D call: TRBD1 (5 bases). Trimming took 3 bases from V and 4 from J, leaving 18 bases between them. The CDR3 runs to 16 residues. From germline, CDR1 is KGHSH and CDR2 LQKENI. The CDR3 loop is CASSPDRTRVGETQYF. The CDR3 DNA is TGTGCCAGCTCACCGGACCGAACCAGGGTAGGAGAGACCCAGTACTTC.

The chain employs TRBV7-3 and TRBJ2-3; no firm D call. CDR1 and CDR2 (germline): SGHTA, FQGTGA. The CDR3 consists of 14 residues. The ends were cut back, 5 bases at V and 0 bases at J, with 9 bases in the middle. This CDR3 reads CASSPLSSTDTQYF. In nucleotides, the CDR3 is TGTGCCAGCAGCCCACTATCTAGCACAGATACGCAGTATTTT.

The rearrangement joins TRBV4-2 to TRBJ1-1, with 9 bases lining up with TRBD1. The germline V gene encodes CDR1 LGHNA and CDR2 YNFKEQ. With 4 bases clipped from V and 1 base from J, the junction kept 13 bases outside the gene matches. The CDR3 extends over 18 amino acids. Here the CDR3 reads CASSPGGQGEYGNTEAFF. The CDR3 coding sequence is TGTGCCAGCAGCCCGGGGGGACAGGGCGAGTATGGGAACACTGAAGCTTTCTTT.

The rearrangement uses TRBV5-3 and TRBJ1-1, with 9 bases identical to TRBD1. TRBV5-3 has ORF status, its function being uncertain. The CDR3 sequence is 14 residues long. V shed 4 bases and J 1 base; nucleotides not matched to a gene: 2. CDR3: CARSPDRGNTEAFF. In DNA, the CDR3 is TGTGCCAGAAGCCCGGACAGGGGGAACACTGAAGCTTTCTTT.

The gene calls are TRBV5-1 and TRBJ1-6, with TRBD1 as a possible D gene (5 bases). The CDR3 runs 16 residues. The germline V and J ends were trimmed by 0 bases and 0 bases, with 7 bases remaining between them. CDR1 SGHRS and CDR2 YFSETQ come from the germline V gene. CDR3 residues: CASSLGDFSYNSPLHF. DNA of the CDR3: TGCGCCAGCAGCTTGGGGGACTTCTCCTATAATTCACCCCTCCACTTT.

This chain joins TRBV29-1 and TRBJ2-7; TRBD1 matches 10 bases. The CDR3 spans 14 residues. V was clipped by 3 bases and J by 5 bases; unmatched bases: 7. Germline CDR1 and CDR2: SQVTM and ANQGSEA. The CDR3 reads CSVETGTGENEQYF. CDR3 in DNA: TGCAGCGTTGAGACCGGGACAGGGGAAAACGAGCAGTACTTC.

This clone has more than one count but fewer than ten. The CDR3: CASSAVYLAGVPNEQFF. In DNA, the CDR3 is TGTGCCAGCAGTGCCGTGTATCTAGCGGGAGTGCCCAATGAGCAGTTCTTC. This sequence joins TRBV25-1 and TRBJ2-1; 10 nucleotides align to TRBD2. The ends lost 4 bases at V and 6 bases at J; junction bases unmatched: 12. Germline assignment: CDR1 MGHDK and CDR2 SYGVNS. The CDR3 is 17 amino acids. The whole variable domain, remainder taken from reference TRBV25-1 and TRBJ2-1, is EADIYQTPRYLVIGTGKKITLECSQTMGHDKMYWYQQDPGMELHLIHYSYGVNSTEKGDLSSESTVSRIRTEHFPLTLESARPSHTSQYLCASSAVYLAGVPNEQFFGPGTRLTVL.

The chain links TRBV4-3 to TRBJ1-3; maybe TRBD1 (5 bases). The CDR3 is 17 residues long. Germline CDR1 LGHNA, CDR2 YSLEER. Trimming cost V 0 bases and J 0 bases, with 12 bases left between them. The CDR3 loop reads CASSQDWGLGSGNTIYF. The DNA for the CDR3 is TGCGCCAGCAGCCAAGACTGGGGACTAGGCTCTGGAAACACCATATATTTT.

The chain employs TRBV7-9 and TRBJ2-7, with a possible D match to TRBD1 (5 bases). The CDR3 is 13 amino acids. The germline V gene encodes CDR1 SEHNR and CDR2 FQNEAQ (reference sequence). V was trimmed by 5 bases and J by 3 bases, leaving 11 bases between them. CDR3 nucleotides: TGTGCCAGCAGCCGGACGACAGACTACGAGCAGTACTTC. As protein: CASSRTTDYEQYF. The full variable domain, its missing parts supplied by reference TRBV7-9 and TRBJ2-7, is DTGVSQNPRHKITKRGQNVTFRCDPISEHNRLYWYRQTLGQGPEFLTYFQNEAQLEKSRLLSDRFSAERPKGSFSTLEIQRTEQGDSAMYLCASSRTTDYEQYFGPGTRLTVT.

V gene TRBV15 combines with J gene TRBJ2-7; 8 bases map to TRBD2. The CDR3 has 13 residues. J lost 3 bases, V lost 8 bases, and 6 bases had no gene match. The germline CDR1 and CDR2 sequences are LNHNV and YYDKDF (reference sequence). CDR3 sequence: CATQAGGGYEQYF. CDR3 nucleotide sequence: TGTGCCACCCAGGCGGGAGGTGGCTACGAGCAGTACTTC.

The V and J genes are TRBV18 and TRBJ2-5; 8 nucleotides match TRBD2. The germline V gene has CDR1 KGHSH and CDR2 LQKENI. The V segment lost 5 bases and the J segment 5 bases; nucleotides outside the gene matches: 10. CDR3 size: 15 residues. CDR3 region: CASSSRAGVGETQYF. In DNA form, the CDR3 reads TGTGCCAGCTCATCACGAGCGGGAGTAGGTGAGACCCAGTACTTC.

In its sample, this clone was seen once. This sequence joins TRBV6-6 and TRBJ2-5; possibly TRBD2 for D (6 bases). CDR3 length: 15 residues. The V end lost 6 bases, the J end lost 1 base, and 15 bases lay between the germline ends. Germline V gene sequence: CDR1 MNHNY, CDR2 SVGAGI (reference sequence). For the CDR3, the DNA is TGTGCCAGCAGGCACCCTCGGGACTCCCAAGAGACCCAGTACTTC. This translates into CASRHPRDSQETQYF.